The TCR beta chain described here comes from a study of identical twins. Study-wide points: Fewer insertions marked abundant cord blood beta clonotypes; young adult naive trended weakly, memory not at all.

Template switching (which added a universal primer site) was used, and cDNA carried unique molecular identifiers. TCRdb reanalysed the 5' RACE reads using MiXCR and keeps one entry per CDR3 protein. The data hold roughly 290,000 distinct CDR3 sequences, with about 8% observed a single time. A word on this clonotype: Its antigen is still unknown. At one of its ends the junction is not consistent with the germline gene, which may arise from a read error.

All of the donors were Caucasians in good health. This CDR3 has 13 residues. Germline V gene data show CDR1 as SGHDN and CDR2 as FVKESK. This sample was also put to use in a study of yellow fever vaccine responses in identical twins.

This receptor was obtained from a woman aged 18-29 years in good health. The material sequenced was memory (CD45RO+) T cells sorted from blood. The chain recombines TRBV14 with TRBJ2-7, with 9 bases lining up with TRBD1. The CDR3 protein is CASSEDRGYEQYF. The CDR3 nucleotides read TGTGCCAGCAGCGAAGACAGGGGGTACGAGCAGTACTTC.